This T cell receptor beta chain was found in a study of T cell repertoires in cytomegalovirus infection. Turning to the study itself: Both CMV infection and a matching HLA type were indicated by public TCR beta signatures.

This clonotype occurred many times. Its antigen is as yet unknown. The CDR3 consists of 17 residues. The V gene end was trimmed by 2 bases and the J gene end by 1 base; junction bases not matched to a gene: 8. Per germline, CDR1 SGHTA and CDR2 FQGNSA. TCRdb independently ran MiXCR on the reads; one entry per CDR3 protein. Here the sample spans hundreds of thousands of distinct CDR3 sequences, 25% to 35% being singletons. This sequence joins TRBV7-2 and TRBJ2-5, with 9 bases fitting TRBD2. The specimen was cultured PBMCs, collected from culture after CMV antigen stimulation. The sequence was obtained from a human donor in good health (CMV status not recorded). Some clones in this sample may be carry-over from other donors' samples. The CDR3 loop is CASSLPRIAGVQETQYF. The DNA of the CDR3 is TGTGCCAGCAGCTTACCCAGGATAGCGGGAGTCCAAGAGACCCAGTACTTC.